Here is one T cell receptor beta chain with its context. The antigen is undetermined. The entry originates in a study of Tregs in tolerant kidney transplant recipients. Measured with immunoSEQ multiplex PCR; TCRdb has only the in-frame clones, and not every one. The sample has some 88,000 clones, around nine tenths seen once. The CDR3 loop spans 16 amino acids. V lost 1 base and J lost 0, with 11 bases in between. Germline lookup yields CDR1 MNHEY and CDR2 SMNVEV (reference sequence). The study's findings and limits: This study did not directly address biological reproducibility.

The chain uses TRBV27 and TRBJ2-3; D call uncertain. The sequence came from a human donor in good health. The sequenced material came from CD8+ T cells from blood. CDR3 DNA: TGTGCCAGCAGTTTATGGGCAGCCTCGAGCACAGATACGCAGTATTTT. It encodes CASSLWAASSTDTQYF.